This TCR beta chain was found in a study of human T cells and chemical hapten exposure. Study-wide results and limits: The study found that DPC sensitization did not change TCRs above 1 in 1000 frequency.

The CDR3 is 13 residues long. CDR1 is SGHTA and CDR2 is FQGNSA in the germline V gene. The V and J ends lost 5 bases and 4 bases, in that order; junction bases with no gene match: 2. Indicated time point: patch test 2, 6 weeks after DPC sensitization. The treatment here: therapeutic diphenylcyclopropenone sensitization with weekly scalp DPC. As for this clonotype: As yet, its antigen is unknown.

TCRdb re-derived calls from the RACE reads in MiXCR, one entry per CDR3 protein. The sample consists of tens of thousands of distinct CDR3 sequences, 11% of them appearing once. This TCR came from a man aged 18-30 years with alopecia areata. Some clones in this sample may be carry-over from other donors' samples. The V and J genes are TRBV7-2 and TRBJ1-1; 9 positions match TRBD1. The source material was whole blood, sampled in connection with sensitization to the hapten diphenylcyclopropenone (DPC). CDR3 sequence reads: CASSRQGVTEAFF. The CDR3 region has the DNA TGTGCCAGCAGCCGACAGGGGGTCACTGAAGCTTTCTTT.